This TCR beta chain was recorded in a study of cytomegalovirus exposure and HLA in healthy donors. Study information: Genotyping showed around 80% of over 350 donors falling in the Caucasian-associated ancestry cluster.

There are 15 residues in the CDR3. The trim removed 6 bases at V and 2 bases at J, leaving 7 bases unmatched. Germline V CDR1 and CDR2: MDHEN, SYDVKM. Study results and limitations: Accurate prediction of HLA-A and HLA-B alleles (for most subjects) was reportedly achieved from TCR beta sequences. The study designated roughly 150 TCR beta chains cytomegalovirus-associated.

The PCR contained 60 Vbeta and 13 Jbeta primers. TCRdb's copy holds only in-frame clones and misses some; the assay was immunoSEQ multiplex PCR. The data hold roughly 120,000 clones, with approximately 70% observed a single time. Concerning this clone: Its antigen is still unknown.

This sequence joins TRBV28 and TRBJ2-3; 8 bases map to TRBD2. The TCR originated in a woman in her forties in good health and CMV-seropositive. The material sequenced was PBMCs. This CDR3 is CASSRGGANTDTQYF. For the CDR3, the DNA is TGTGCCAGCAGCCGGGGGGGAGCGAACACAGATACGCAGTATTTT.